Below are 14 T cell receptor beta chains sequenced from a single sample in a study of blood T cell repertoires in COVID-19. Some clones are missing from TCRdb's copy, which holds only in-frame ones; the method was immunoSEQ multiplex PCR. The sample has roughly 160,000 clones, 87% seen once. Input material: peripheral blood. Every receptor here comes from a woman aged 55-70 years who had recovered from COVID-19.

J is TRBJ2-1 and V is TRBV6-6; D gene unclear. Germline CDR1 MNHNY, CDR2 SVGAGI (reference sequence). Trimming took off 0 bases at V and 15 bases at J, with 24 bases between the two ends. The CDR3 is made up of 16 amino acids. The CDR3 spells CASSYSTTDSTMSRFF. In nucleotides, the CDR3 is TGTGCCAGCAGTTACTCGACGACTGATTCTACAATGAGTCGGTTCTTC.

This clone has more than one count but fewer than ten. The chain combines TRBV19 with TRBJ1-5; D might be TRBD1 (6 bases). The CDR3 totals 16 residues. The germline CDR1 and CDR2 sequences are LNHDA and SQIVND (reference sequence). The ends were cut back, 5 bases at V and 4 bases at J, with 18 bases in the middle. The CDR3 loop reads CASSGTGIGPNQPQHF. CDR3 coding DNA: TGTGCCAGTAGTGGAACAGGGATTGGGCCGAATCAGCCCCAGCATTTT.

The V call is TRBV28, the J call TRBJ2-5; TRBD1 aligns across 7 bases. This CDR3 contains 16 residues. Germline V gives CDR1 MDHEN, CDR2 SYDVKM. V was pared by 4 bases and J by 2 bases, with 10 bases of the junction left unmatched. CDR3 residues: CASSSSTGSSQETQYF. The CDR3 nucleotides read TGTGCCAGCAGTTCCTCGACAGGGTCTTCACAAGAGACCCAGTACTTC. Together with reference TRBV28 and TRBJ2-5, the CDR3 gives the full variable domain: DVKVTQSSRYLVKRTGEKVFLECVQDMDHENMFWYRQDPGLGLRLIYFSYDVKMKEKGDIPEGYSVSREKKERFSLILESASTNQTSMYLCASSSSTGSSQETQYFGPGTRLLVL.

The chain has TRBV3-1 (or the pseudogene TRBV3-2) and TRBJ2-1; maybe TRBD1 (6 bases). This CDR3 is 16 amino acids long. Trimming removed 4 bases from V and 7 bases from J, with 20 bases in between. Germline loops: CDR1 LGHDT, CDR2 YNNKEL (reference sequence). CDR3 region: CASSRGTQGLENEQFF. The CDR3 DNA reads as TGTGCCAGCAGCCGTGGCACACAGGGTCTGGAGAATGAGCAGTTCTTC.

The chain recombines TRBV27 with TRBJ2-7, with TRBD1 as a possible D gene (7 bases). Deletions cut 4 bases from V and 4 bases from J, with 11 bases between. Germline assignment: CDR1 MNHEY and CDR2 SMNVEV (reference sequence). The CDR3 extends over 13 amino acids. This chain's CDR3 is CASSSGGPYEQYF. The CDR3 DNA follows: TGTGCCAGCAGTTCAGGGGGGCCTTACGAGCAGTACTTC.

The chain combines TRBV25-1 with TRBJ1-2; 12 bases agree with TRBD1. Germline trimming cut 5 bases from V and 6 bases from J; bases unmatched to any gene: 10. The CDR3 extends over 16 amino acids. CDR1 and CDR2 (germline): MGHDK, SYGVNS. The CDR3 DNA is TGTGCCAGCAGTCAACCCGGGACAGGGGGCGCAGATGGCTACACCTTC. It encodes CASSQPGTGGADGYTF.

The rearrangement joins TRBV3-1 (or the pseudogene TRBV3-2) to TRBJ2-1; 7 nucleotides align to TRBD2. Germline V gene data show CDR1 as LGHDT and CDR2 as YNNKEL (reference sequence). V was pared by 8 bases and J by 6 bases, with 10 bases of the junction left unmatched. The CDR3 is made up of 14 amino acids. The CDR3 loop reads CASGGRSGVNEQFF. DNA for the CDR3: TGTGCCAGCGGTGGGAGGAGCGGGGTCAATGAGCAGTTCTTC.

The CDR3 nucleotides read TGTGCCTCGGCTAGCGGACGTACTAGCACAGATACGCAGTATTTT. Its protein is CASASGRTSTDTQYF. The rearrangement links TRBV7-3 to TRBJ2-3, with TRBD2 matching 7 bases. J lost 0 bases, V lost 11 bases, and 11 bases had no gene match. The CDR3 covers 15 residues. The germline CDR1 and CDR2 sequences are SGHTA and FQGTGA.

This chain uses TRBV6-6 with TRBJ2-7; 8 bases fit TRBD2. The CDR3 loop spans 13 amino acids. V shed 7 bases and J 6 bases; nucleotides not matched to a gene: 8. In germline, CDR1 is MNHNY, CDR2 SVGAGI (reference sequence). CDR3 DNA: TGTGCCAGCAATCCCCCGGGGGGGCGCGAGCAGTACTTC. This gives the protein CASNPPGGREQYF.

The chain combines TRBV11-2 with TRBJ1-6; D is undetermined. From germline, CDR1 is SGHAT and CDR2 FQNNGV. This CDR3 has 14 amino acids. The V end lost 2 bases, the J end lost 8 bases, and 10 bases lay between the germline ends. CDR3: CASSLRQADSPLHF. As DNA, the CDR3 is TGTGCCAGCAGCTTAAGGCAGGCCGATTCACCCCTCCACTTT.

The chain recombines TRBV4-3 with TRBJ2-2, with D possibly being TRBD2 (6 bases). Germline V gene lookup returns CDR1 LGHNA and CDR2 YSLEER. Trimming stripped 5 bases from V and 0 bases from J, with 13 bases between. There are 16 residues in the CDR3. The CDR3 region has the DNA TGCGCCAGCAGCAACCGGAGGGTGACGAACACCGGGGAGCTGTTTTTT. As protein: CASSNRRVTNTGELFF.

J is TRBJ2-7 and V is TRBV6-4, with a weak D call TRBD1 (6 bases). This CDR3 contains 14 residues. The germline V and J ends were trimmed by 7 bases and 4 bases, with 17 bases remaining between them. Germline V gives CDR1 MRHNA, CDR2 SNTAGT. CDR3 loop: CASTSDSLLYEQYF. The CDR3, as DNA: TGTGCCAGCACCTCGGACAGCCTCCTTTACGAGCAGTACTTC.

The chain uses TRBV5-4 and TRBJ1-2; 8 bases line up with TRBD1. Germline CDR1 is SGHNT and CDR2 is YYREEE (reference sequence). There are 15 residues in the CDR3. The V segment lost 2 bases and the J segment 2 bases; nucleotides outside the gene matches: 5. CDR3 region: CASSFSNRGNYGYTF. CDR3 bases: TGTGCCAGCAGCTTCAGTAACAGGGGGAACTATGGCTACACCTTC.

CDR3: CASSFDRTGQEQPQHF. The CDR3 DNA sequence: TGTGCCAGCAGCTTTGACCGGACAGGGCAGGAACAGCCCCAGCATTTT. This chain links TRBV7-8 with TRBJ1-5; 8 bases fit TRBD1. This CDR3 has 16 amino acids. From germline, CDR1 is SGHVS and CDR2 FQNEAQ. After removal of 3 bases from V and 7 bases from J, the junction contained 11 bases not matched to a gene.